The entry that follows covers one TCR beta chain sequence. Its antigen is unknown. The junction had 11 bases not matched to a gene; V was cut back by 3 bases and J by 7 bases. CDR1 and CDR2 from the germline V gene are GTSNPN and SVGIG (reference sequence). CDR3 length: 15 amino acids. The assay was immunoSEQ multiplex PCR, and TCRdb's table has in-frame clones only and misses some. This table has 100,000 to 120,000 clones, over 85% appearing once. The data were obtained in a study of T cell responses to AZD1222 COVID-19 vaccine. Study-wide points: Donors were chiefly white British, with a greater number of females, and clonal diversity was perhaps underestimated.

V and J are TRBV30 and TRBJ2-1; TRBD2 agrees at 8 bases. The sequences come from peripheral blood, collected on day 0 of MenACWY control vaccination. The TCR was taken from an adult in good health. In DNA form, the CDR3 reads TGTGCCTGGAGGTTAAGCGGGGGCCGTGTTAATGAGCAGTTCTTC. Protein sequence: CAWRLSGGRVNEQFF.